These 7 T cell receptor beta chains were sequenced from one sample in a study of blood T cells in healthy people across ages. A sample-barcoded 5' primer and a J-beta primer mix were used in a second PCR of roughly 7 to 11 cycles. TCRdb reprocessed the 5' RACE reads with MiXCR, giving one entry per CDR3 protein. The sample consists of some 1,500,000 distinct CDR3 sequences, roughly 43% of them appearing once. The sample taken for sequencing was blood. Receptors originate from a young woman in good health.

The V call is TRBV18, the J call TRBJ1-1, with D maybe TRBD1 (5 bases). Germline V gene lookup returns CDR1 KGHSH and CDR2 LQKENI. The CDR3 is 15 residues long. Trimming removed 0 bases at V and 5 bases at J, with 13 bases between. Written as DNA, the CDR3 is TGTGCCAGCTCACCACCGGGACCGCTTAGGACTGAAGCTTTCTTT. This gives the protein CASSPPGPLRTEAFF.

The V and J genes are TRBV2 and TRBJ2-7; D unclear. The V and J ends lost 5 bases and 3 bases respectively, with 17 bases between them. Per germline, CDR1 SNHLY and CDR2 FYNNEI. The CDR3 runs 15 residues. CDR3 protein: CASSPPELGFYEQYF. CDR3 sequence (DNA): TGTGCCAGCAGTCCTCCCGAGCTAGGATTCTACGAGCAGTACTTC.

The V and J genes are TRBV28 and TRBJ2-5; D is unclear. TRBJ2-7 matches the DNA end more closely, so the J call is doubtful. The CDR3 sequence is 13 residues long. Germline-derived CDR1 and CDR2 are MDHEN and SYDVKM. CDR3 in amino acids: CASSLPLTYEQYF. The CDR3 DNA is TGTGCCAGCAGTTTACCCCTCACCTACGAGCAGTACTTC.

In its sample, this clonotype was seen a few times. The rearrangement links TRBV7-8 to TRBJ1-1; TRBD1 agrees at 8 bases. Per the germline V gene, CDR1 is SGHVS and CDR2 is FQNEAQ. The CDR3 is made up of 18 amino acids. V was clipped by 5 bases and J by 2 bases; unmatched bases: 16. The CDR3 nucleotides read TGTGCCAGCAGCGCCGCCTTTTTGACAGGGGTCATAAACACTGAAGCTTTCTTT. Its translation: CASSAAFLTGVINTEAFF.

Only a few counts were recorded for this clonotype. This sequence joins TRBV20-1 and TRBJ2-7; 9 positions agree with TRBD1. Germline V lookup: CDR1 DFQATT, CDR2 SNEGSKA (reference sequence). This CDR3 has 14 amino acids. After removal of 3 bases from V and 2 bases from J, the junction contained 5 bases not matched to a gene. As DNA, the CDR3 is TGCAGTGCTAGGCCGGGACAGGGTCCCTACGAGCAGTACTTC. Translating it yields CSARPGQGPYEQYF.

This clonotype has only a few counts. The chain links TRBV7-9 to TRBJ2-7; no definite D call. Germline assignment: CDR1 SEHNR and CDR2 FQNEAQ (reference sequence). With 4 bases removed from V and 1 base from J, the gap between germline ends came to 11 bases. The CDR3 has 14 residues. In DNA, the CDR3 is TGTGCCAGCAGCTCATCGACGGTTTCCTACGAGCAGTACTTC. Amino acid sequence: CASSSSTVSYEQYF.

In this sample, this clonotype turned up many times. This chain links TRBV29-1 with TRBJ2-3; the D gene is possibly TRBD2 (5 bases). The germline V gene encodes CDR1 SQVTM and CDR2 ANQGSEA. V lost 1 base to trimming and J lost 4 bases, with 12 bases between them. The CDR3 runs to 14 residues. The CDR3 bases are TGCAGCGTTGAAGTGGGGAGAGGACCAGATACGCAGTATTTT. Its protein product is CSVEVGRGPDTQYF.